The T cell receptor (beta chain) under discussion was sequenced for a study of T-cell reconstitution after alpha-beta-depleted transplantation in children. Study-level points and caveats: Reports say that about two months after transplant, the alpha-beta T cells came out of several hundred graft clones that had expanded. By one year post-transplant, T-cell counts and diversity largely arose from T cells that were newly produced.

Worth noting for this clonotype: Its antigen is undetermined.

Library preparation (for TCRbeta) was performed with unique molecular identifiers. Using its own MiXCR run on the PCR reads, TCRdb lists one record per CDR3 protein. The top ten hold around 28% of the sample, which has roughly 420,000 distinct CDR3 sequences, 15% to 20% seen once. Trimming left V 3 bases short and J 0 bases short, with 18 bases between. This CDR3 region has 17 residues. CDR1 and CDR2 (germline): MGHRA, YSYEKL. This sample comprised PBMCs, mostly from graft donor cells, obtained 360 days after TCRalphabeta/CD19-depleted stem cell transplant. V is TRBV4-1 and J is TRBJ2-7, with a possible D match to TRBD1 (6 bases). The clonotype was recovered from a boy in the first two years of life who had a stem cell transplant for Wiskott-Aldrich syndrome, so the T cells may come from the graft donor. The CDR3 spells CASSQRGQGLSSYEQYF. CDR3 in DNA: TGCGCCAGCAGCCAGAGAGGTCAGGGGCTAAGCTCCTACGAGCAGTACTTC.